This TCR beta chain appears in the sequencing data of a study of CD8+ T cells in alopecia areata. Points on this clone: The antigen remains undetermined.

Study findings and constraints: Sequences from scalp samples also cover resident alphabeta T cells of normal skin.

As the sequencing template, cDNA was produced by extracting RNA and reverse transcribing it. Using immunoSEQ multiplex PCR, the repertoire was profiled, and TCRdb retains in-frame clones only, with some absent. This sample has some 200,000 clones, with approximately 60% found just once. The clonotype was recovered from a human donor in good health. The source material was CD8+ T cells sorted from blood.

The CDR3 coding sequence is TGCAGCGTTGAACGAGGACAGCCTCCCCACAATGAGCAGTTCTTC. Translating gives CSVERGQPPHNEQFF. This chain connects TRBV29-1 to TRBJ2-1; TRBD1 might be the D (6 bases). The germline V gene encodes CDR1 SQVTM and CDR2 ANQGSEA. CDR3 length: 15 residues. With 2 bases removed from V and 5 bases from J, the gap between germline ends came to 16 bases.